Shown below are 16 T cell receptor beta chains from a single sample sequenced in a study of T cells in Graves' hyperthyroidism and ophthalmopathy. TCR beta CDR3 region amplification was performed from RNA transcripts. HTBI primers drove first-round RT-PCR of the TCR CDR3. Each CDR3 protein is one row after TCRdb ran MiXCR on the multiplex PCR reads. This table has around 280,000 distinct CDR3 sequences, about an eighth appearing once. The source material was blood. These receptors all come from a woman in her thirties or forties with Graves' hyperthyroidism.

In its sample, this clonotype was seen many times. CDR3 loop: CAWSATGAYSTEAFF. The CDR3 nucleotides are TGTGCCTGGAGCGCTACAGGGGCATATTCGACTGAAGCTTTCTTT. The chain links TRBV30 to TRBJ1-1, with 7 bases lining up with TRBD1. Germline V gene sequence: CDR1 GTSNPN, CDR2 SVGIG (reference sequence). V lost 3 bases, J lost 5 bases, and 12 bases stayed unmatched. The CDR3 is 15 amino acids.

This clonotype was seen ten or more times. The genes are TRBV28 and TRBJ1-4, with a tentative D call TRBD1 (5 bases). CDR3 size: 15 residues. The V and J ends lost 1 base and 6 bases respectively, with 12 bases between them. Germline CDR1 and CDR2: MDHEN and SYDVKM. The CDR3 sequence: CASSLSGTADEKLFF. The DNA of the CDR3 is TGTGCCAGCAGTTTATCCGGGACGGCAGATGAAAAACTGTTTTTT.

This clonotype was observed a few times. The chain is built from TRBV10-3 and TRBJ1-2; TRBD1 agrees at 9 bases. The CDR3 covers 14 residues. V trimming: 6 bases; J trimming: 2 bases; junction bases outside the gene matches: 4. Looked up from germline, CDR1 is ENHRY and CDR2 is SYGVKD. DNA for the CDR3: TGTGCCATCAGCGAAGGACAGGGGAACTATGGCTACACCTTC. This codes for CAISEGQGNYGYTF.

This clonotype was recorded at least ten times. The rearrangement joins TRBV20-1 to TRBJ2-3; possibly TRBD1 or TRBD2 for D (7 bases each). Germline CDR1 reads DFQATT; CDR2 reads SNEGSKA (reference sequence). The CDR3 is 14 residues long. V was clipped by 4 bases and J by 6 bases, with 17 bases between them. In DNA, the CDR3 is TGCAGTGCTACCGGTCGGGGAGGGGGCGATACGCAGTATTTT. This codes for CSATGRGGGDTQYF.

In its sample, this clonotype was seen many times. The chain joins TRBV12-3 or TRBV12-4 to TRBJ1-2; weak D call: TRBD1 (5 bases). The length of the CDR3 is 16 residues. Trimming removed 5 bases from V and 4 bases from J, with 20 bases in between. In DNA form, the CDR3 reads TGTGCCAGCAGTCTCGGGGGGGGGACTTGGGGCTATGGCTACACCTTC. Translating it yields CASSLGGGTWGYGYTF.

This clonotype was counted at least ten times. The gene calls are TRBV19 and TRBJ1-5; TRBD1 agrees at 9 bases. CDR1 and CDR2 (germline): LNHDA, SQIVND (reference sequence). The CDR3 contains 15 residues. The V gene end was trimmed by 6 bases and the J gene end by 1 base; junction bases not matched to a gene: 4. The DNA for the CDR3 is TGTGCCAGTAGGGGGACAGGGACGAGCAATCAGCCCCAGCATTTT. Protein sequence: CASRGTGTSNQPQHF.

The chain recombines TRBV15 with TRBJ2-5, with D possibly called TRBD1 or TRBD2 (5 bases each). The CDR3 contains 15 residues. Trimming removed 0 bases at V and 5 bases at J, with 13 bases between. Germline V gene lookup returns CDR1 LNHNV and CDR2 YYDKDF (reference sequence). CDR3: CATSRDRDQGETQYF. In nucleotides, the CDR3 is TGTGCCACCAGCAGAGATCGGGACCAGGGCGAGACCCAGTACTTC.

This clonotype was found many times. The rearrangement joins TRBV2 to TRBJ2-5; TRBD2 matches at 7 bases. Germline V gene sequence: CDR1 SNHLY, CDR2 FYNNEI. V shed 2 bases, J shed 5 bases, and the junction held 14 bases outside the gene matches. The CDR3 contains 17 residues. The CDR3 region is CASSEMRGGRGRETQYF. The CDR3 coding sequence is TGTGCCAGCAGTGAAATGAGAGGCGGGAGAGGACGGGAGACCCAGTACTTC. Variable domain in full (rest from reference TRBV2 and TRBJ2-5): EPEVTQTPSHQVTQMGQEVILRCVPISNHLYFYWYRQILGQKVEFLVSFYNNEISEKSEIFDDQFSVERPDGSNFTLKIRSTKLEDSAMYFCASSEMRGGRGRETQYFGPGTRLLVL.

This clonotype was observed at least ten times. This chain joins TRBV20-1 and TRBJ2-7, with 7 bases fitting TRBD1. The CDR3 contains 13 residues. With 2 bases clipped from V and 6 bases from J, the junction kept 7 bases outside the gene matches. The germline V gene has CDR1 DFQATT and CDR2 SNEGSKA (reference sequence). The CDR3 DNA sequence: TGCAGTGCTAGATACAGGGGCTCGGGCGAGCAGTACTTC. Translated: CSARYRGSGEQYF.

This clonotype was seen many times. The gene calls are TRBV2 and TRBJ1-4; TRBD1 aligns across 9 bases. V dropped 6 bases and J dropped 3; count of bases not matched to a gene: 11. Looked up from germline, CDR1 is SNHLY and CDR2 is FYNNEI. CDR3 length equals 17 residues. The CDR3 here is CASRAGTGIGSNEKLFF. CDR3 coding DNA: TGTGCCAGCAGGGCCGGGACAGGGATAGGGTCTAATGAAAAACTGTTTTTT.

The chain combines TRBV20-1 with TRBJ1-1; D gene unclear. The germline V gene has CDR1 DFQATT and CDR2 SNEGSKA (reference sequence). This CDR3 is 13 amino acids long. The V gene lost 0 bases and the J gene lost 1 base, with 6 bases spanning the gap. The CDR3 sequence: CSARDRQNTEAFF. In DNA form, the CDR3 reads TGCAGTGCTAGAGATCGACAGAACACTGAAGCTTTCTTT.

This clonotype was counted ten times or more. This chain uses TRBV12-3 or TRBV12-4 with TRBJ1-1, with a weak D call TRBD1 (6 bases). Trimming took off 2 bases at V and 7 bases at J, with 11 bases between the two ends. The CDR3 totals 13 residues. The DNA for the CDR3 is TGTGCCAGCAGTTTAACGGGGGCCGGTGAAGCTTTCTTT. Protein sequence: CASSLTGAGEAFF.

The rearrangement uses TRBV9 and TRBJ2-1; D is uncertain. V was clipped by 0 bases and J by 3 bases, with 10 bases between them. Per the germline V gene, CDR1 is SGDLS and CDR2 is YYNGEE. This CDR3 contains 15 residues. The DNA for the CDR3 is TGTGCCAGCAGCGTAGGGCTCACCCTCTACAATGAGCAGTTCTTC. This gives the protein CASSVGLTLYNEQFF.

In its sample, this clonotype was seen a few times. The chain carries TRBV20-1 and TRBJ2-1; 11 bases are shared with TRBD2. The CDR3 runs to 14 residues. Germline V gene sequence: CDR1 DFQATT, CDR2 SNEGSKA (reference sequence). The V and J ends lost 4 bases and 7 bases, in that order; junction bases with no gene match: 6. The CDR3 DNA is TGCAGTGCTACGACGCTAGCGGGAGGTAATGAGCAGTTCTTC. This translates into CSATTLAGGNEQFF.

This clonotype was observed a few times. The rearrangement links TRBV12-3 or TRBV12-4 to TRBJ2-2, with D possibly being TRBD2 (5 bases). The CDR3 contains 13 residues. V was clipped by 3 bases and J by 6 bases, with 8 bases between them. CDR3 in DNA: TGTGCCAGCAGTTTTTCGGGATCCGGGGAGCTGTTTTTT. Translation: CASSFSGSGELFF.

This clonotype has at least ten counts. The chain joins TRBV7-2 to TRBJ1-5; D is ambiguous. Germline CDR1 is SGHTA and CDR2 is FQGNSA. This CDR3 contains 14 residues. V gave up 1 base and J gave up 5 bases, with 9 bases separating them. CDR3 bases: TGTGCCAGCAGCTTAGTTGTAACATATCAGCCCCAGCATTTT. Translation: CASSLVVTYQPQHF.